The rows below give T cell receptor beta chains drawn from one sample of a study of blood T cell repertoires in COVID-19. Some clones are missing from TCRdb's copy, which holds only in-frame ones; the method was immunoSEQ multiplex PCR. The sample shows approximately 200,000 clones, about 85% of them seen only once. The sample consisted of PBMCs or T cells enriched from blood (not recorded which). These receptors all stem from a man aged 35-49 years who had recovered from COVID-19. Both conserved end residues are part of each CDR3. D genes are given only for firm matches. Only some rows state a clone size, as once, few, many or a class for expanded clones.

d_call j_call v_call clone_size cdr3_length cdr3_aa cdr3_nt
NA TRBJ1-2 TRBV28 once 15 CASATAGPANYGYTF TGTGCCAGCGCGACGGCGGGACCAGCTAACTATGGCTACACCTTC
TRBD1 TRBJ1-2 TRBV24-1 NA 17 CATSDRTGGTGLHGYTF TGTGCCACCAGTGACCGAACTGGCGGGACAGGGCTTCATGGCTACACCTTC
NA TRBJ1-6 TRBV2 NA 14 CASSYTGLGSPLHF TGTGCCAGCAGTTATACAGGGTTAGGATCACCCCTCCACTTT
NA TRBJ2-1 TRBV29-1 NA 13 CSVVKRSRDEQFF TGCAGCGTTGTCAAGAGAAGCCGGGATGAGCAGTTCTTC
NA TRBJ1-4 TRBV7-9 once 14 CASSLAVANEKLFF TGTGCCAGCAGCTTAGCGGTGGCCAATGAAAAACTGTTTTTT
NA TRBJ1-1 TRBV19 NA 14 CASRYRELNTEAFF TGTGCCAGTAGGTACCGGGAGCTGAACACTGAAGCTTTCTTT
TRBD1 TRBJ2-1 TRBV13 NA 15 CASAGDSYSYNEQFF TGTGCCAGCGCAGGGGACAGCTATTCCTACAATGAGCAGTTCTTC
TRBD1 TRBJ1-2 TRBV7-2 NA 17 CASSLDGTGGWRNGYTF TGTGCCAGCAGCTTAGACGGGACAGGGGGGTGGAGAAATGGCTACACCTTC
TRBD1 TRBJ1-6 TRBV9 NA 15 CASSVGGDSNSPLHF TGTGCCAGCAGCGTAGGGGGGGACAGTAATTCACCCCTCCACTTT
TRBD1 TRBJ2-2 TRBV29-1 NA 14 CSVVGQGNTGELFF TGCAGCGTTGTGGGACAGGGGAACACCGGGGAGCTGTTTTTT
NA TRBJ1-2 TRBV30 once 14 CAWSVYLLGYGYTF TGTGCCTGGAGTGTATACTTGCTAGGCTATGGCTACACCTTC
TRBD1 TRBJ2-2 TRBV7-2 few 16 CASSGTGTGHTGELFF TGTGCCAGCAGCGGGACCGGGACAGGGCACACCGGGGAGCTGTTTTTT
TRBD1 TRBJ2-7 TRBV6-5 NA 14 CASSYGTAYYEQYF TGTGCCAGCAGTTACGGGACAGCGTACTACGAGCAGTACTTC
NA TRBJ1-2 TRBV19 NA 15 CASSIVHTANYGYTF TGTGCCAGTAGTATAGTCCATACGGCTAACTATGGCTACACCTTC
NA TRBJ2-7 TRBV11-2 NA 15 CASSTRQAVSYEQYF TGTGCCAGCAGCACAAGACAGGCTGTTTCCTACGAGCAGTACTTC
TRBD2 TRBJ2-1 TRBV4-1 NA 16 CASSQPGTSRTGEQFF TGCGCCAGCAGCCAGCCCGGGACTAGTAGAACCGGTGAGCAGTTCTTC
NA TRBJ1-2 TRBV14 once 12 CASSKQGGGYTF TGTGCCAGCAGCAAGCAGGGTGGTGGCTACACCTTC
TRBD2 TRBJ2-7 TRBV2 NA 15 CASIRLAGESHEQYF TGTGCCAGCATCAGACTAGCGGGAGAATCTCACGAGCAGTACTTC
NA TRBJ2-7 TRBV28 few 11 CASSFRGEQYF TGTGCCAGCAGTTTTCGAGGGGAGCAGTACTTC
NA TRBJ1-2 TRBV20-1 NA 9 CSCDRRYTF TGCAGTTGCGACAGACGCTACACCTTC
TRBD1 TRBJ1-1 TRBV5-1 NA 13 CASSTGQGAEAFF TGCGCCAGCAGCACCGGACAGGGGGCTGAAGCTTTCTTT
TRBD1 TRBJ1-4 TRBV30 NA 14 CAFGTGALGEKLFF TGTGCCTTCGGGACAGGGGCACTTGGTGAAAAACTGTTTTTT
NA TRBJ2-5 TRBV7-6 NA 17 CASSSGQLGIAGETQYF TGTGCCAGCAGCTCAGGACAGTTGGGAATTGCGGGAGAGACCCAGTACTTC
NA TRBJ1-1 TRBV18 NA 15 CASSPPGGGGTEAFF TGTGCCAGCTCACCACCGGGCGGGGGGGGCACTGAAGCTTTCTTT
TRBD1 TRBJ2-4 TRBV19 NA 14 CASSVDRAYNIQYF TGTGCCAGTAGCGTAGACAGGGCTTACAACATTCAGTACTTC
TRBD1 TRBJ1-1 TRBV5-6 NA 16 CASSTWDRAVRTEAFF TGTGCCAGCAGCACCTGGGACAGGGCAGTAAGGACTGAAGCTTTCTTT
NA TRBJ2-1 TRBV10-3 few 13 CAISYSSYNEQFF TGTGCCATCAGTTACAGTTCCTACAATGAGCAGTTCTTC
NA TRBJ1-6 TRBV10-3 NA 15 CAIASQDGNNSPLHF TGTGCCATCGCTTCTCAGGACGGGAATAATTCACCCCTCCACTTT
TRBD2 TRBJ2-7 TRBV5-1 NA 16 CASSLGVAGDSYEQYF TGCGCCAGCAGCTTGGGGGTAGCGGGAGACTCCTACGAGCAGTACTTC
NA TRBJ1-2 TRBV2 NA 14 CASNLLRGSVGYTF TGTGCCAGCAATTTGTTACGGGGTTCGGTTGGCTACACCTTC
TRBD2 TRBJ2-7 TRBV7-8 NA 15 CASSLGGRGPYEQYF TGTGCCAGCAGCTTAGGCGGGAGGGGCCCTTACGAGCAGTACTTC
TRBD1 TRBJ1-1 TRBV5-1 NA 15 CASSSTGTGHTEAFF TGCGCCAGCAGCTCCACCGGGACAGGCCACACTGAAGCTTTCTTT
NA TRBJ1-5 TRBV28 NA 18 CASSRATQGLYSNQPQHF TGTGCCAGCAGCCGGGCCACTCAGGGACTATATAGCAATCAGCCCCAGCATTTT
NA TRBJ2-7 TRBV30 NA 15 CAWSPLERRVGEQYF TGTGCCTGGAGTCCCTTGGAGCGGAGGGTGGGGGAGCAGTACTTC
NA TRBJ2-2 TRBV5-6 once 12 CASSPDTGELFF TGTGCCAGCAGCCCGGACACCGGGGAGCTGTTTTTT
NA TRBJ1-2 TRBV3-1/TRBV3-2 NA 13 CASSRQDAYGYTF TGTGCCAGCAGCAGACAGGACGCCTATGGCTACACCTTC
TRBD1 TRBJ2-7 TRBV7-8 few 13 CASSLGQRGEQYF TGTGCCAGCAGCTTGGGACAGCGAGGCGAGCAGTACTTC
TRBD1 TRBJ2-5 TRBV14 NA 15 CASSHTQGVEETQYF TGTGCCAGCAGTCATACGCAGGGGGTGGAGGAGACCCAGTACTTC
NA TRBJ2-4 TRBV6-6 NA 13 CASSRRDNGIQYF TGTGCCAGCAGTCGCCGGGACAACGGCATTCAGTACTTC
NA TRBJ2-6 TRBV19 NA 18 CASSIEHNRLSGANVLTF TGTGCCAGTAGTATAGAACACAATCGCCTCTCTGGGGCCAACGTCCTGACTTTC
NA TRBJ2-1 TRBV19 NA 13 CASQGFTYNEQFF TGTGCGTCGCAGGGCTTCACCTACAATGAGCAGTTCTTC
NA TRBJ1-1 TRBV27 NA 14 CASSFGGGIAEAFF TGTGCCAGCAGTTTCGGAGGCGGGATCGCTGAAGCTTTCTTT
TRBD2 TRBJ2-5 TRBV7-6 NA 18 CASSLVGLLAGARETQYF TGTGCCAGCAGCTTAGTAGGGCTGCTAGCGGGCGCCCGCGAGACCCAGTACTTC
NA TRBJ1-3 TRBV9 NA 14 CASSADSSGNTIYF TGTGCCAGCAGCGCAGACAGCTCTGGAAACACCATATATTTT
NA TRBJ2-7 TRBV9 NA 13 CASSVDGSYEQYF TGTGCCAGCAGCGTAGACGGCTCCTACGAGCAGTACTTC
TRBD2 TRBJ2-3 TRBV9 NA 13 CAGASGDTDTQYF TGTGCCGGAGCTAGCGGAGACACAGATACGCAGTATTTT
NA TRBJ2-2 TRBV11-2 NA 17 CASSSRGPWTVPGELFF TGTGCCAGCAGCTCCCGAGGCCCCTGGACAGTTCCCGGGGAGCTGTTTTTT
NA TRBJ2-2 TRBV11-1 few 15 CASSPRTDNTGELFF TGTGCCAGCAGCCCCCGGACAGATAACACCGGGGAGCTGTTTTTT
TRBD1 TRBJ2-7 TRBV15 once 15 CATSREGTGSYEQYF TGTGCCACCAGCAGAGAGGGGACAGGCTCCTACGAGCAGTACTTC
TRBD1 TRBJ2-5 TRBV18 NA 14 CASSLDRVNSPQYF TGTGCCAGCTCTCTGGACAGGGTTAATTCACCCCAGTACTTC
NA TRBJ1-5 TRBV27 NA 14 CASSSTGTNQPQHF TGTGCCAGCAGTTCCACAGGGACCAATCAGCCCCAGCATTTT
NA TRBJ2-7 TRBV28 once 16 CASSRPPPRNTYEQYF TGTGCCAGCAGCCGTCCCCCCCCACGTAACACCTACGAGCAGTACTTC
NA TRBJ1-2 TRBV7-2 NA 14 CASSFRDNNYGYTF TGTGCCAGCAGCTTCCGGGACAACAACTATGGCTACACCTTC
TRBD1 TRBJ1-6 TRBV19 NA 19 CASSLHGPRTGGNNSPLHF TGTGCCAGTAGTCTCCATGGGCCTAGAACAGGGGGTAATAATTCACCCCTCCACTTT
NA TRBJ1-3 TRBV10-3 NA 14 CAISAESSGNTIYF TGTGCCATCAGTGCTGAGAGCTCTGGAAACACCATATATTTT
NA TRBJ2-2 TRBV4-1 NA 17 CASSQPVGRPNTGELFF TGCGCCAGCAGCCAACCGGTGGGCAGGCCTAACACCGGGGAGCTGTTTTTT
TRBD1 TRBJ2-7 TRBV28 NA 14 CASSLPGQGGEQYF TGTGCCAGCAGTTTGCCGGGACAGGGGGGCGAGCAGTACTTC